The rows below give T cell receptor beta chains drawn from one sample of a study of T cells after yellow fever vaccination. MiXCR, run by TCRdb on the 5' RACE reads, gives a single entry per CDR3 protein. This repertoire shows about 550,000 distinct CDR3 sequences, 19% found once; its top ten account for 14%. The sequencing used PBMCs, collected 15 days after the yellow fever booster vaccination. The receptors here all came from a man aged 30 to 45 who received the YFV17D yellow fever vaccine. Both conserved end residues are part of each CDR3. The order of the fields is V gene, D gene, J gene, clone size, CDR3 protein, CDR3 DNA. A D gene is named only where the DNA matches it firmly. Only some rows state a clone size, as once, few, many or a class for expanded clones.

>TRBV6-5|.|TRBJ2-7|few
CASSYSRVREGEQYF
TGTGCCAGCAGTTACTCTCGAGTGCGCGAAGGCGAGCAGTACTTC
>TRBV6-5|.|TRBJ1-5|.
CASSYLDSNQPQHF
TGTGCCAGCAGCTACCTAGATAGCAATCAGCCCCAGCATTTT
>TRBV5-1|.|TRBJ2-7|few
CASSTTRPHADTFSYEQYF
TGCGCCAGCAGCACCACACGACCCCACGCCGACACTTTCTCCTACGAGCAGTACTTC
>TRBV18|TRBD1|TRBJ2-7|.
CASSPPDRVSYEQYF
TGTGCCAGCTCACCACCCGACAGGGTATCCTACGAGCAGTACTTC
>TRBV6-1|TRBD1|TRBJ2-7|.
CASSQAGTGHSYEQYF
TGTGCCAGCAGCCAAGCCGGGACAGGGCACTCCTACGAGCAGTACTTC
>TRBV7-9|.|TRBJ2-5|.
CASSSGASPGETQYF
TGTGCCAGCAGCTCCGGAGCGTCCCCCGGGGAGACCCAGTACTTC
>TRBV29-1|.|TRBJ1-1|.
CSVEGRRVTEAFF
TGCAGCGTTGAAGGCAGGCGCGTAACTGAAGCTTTCTTT
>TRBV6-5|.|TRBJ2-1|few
CASRTGAEQFF
TGTGCCAGCAGGACCGGGGCTGAGCAGTTCTTC
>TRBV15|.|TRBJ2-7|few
CATSRGTAGVGPYEQYF
TGTGCCACCAGCAGAGGGACCGCAGGGGTTGGTCCCTACGAGCAGTACTTC
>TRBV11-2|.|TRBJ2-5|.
CASSLAFVETQYF
TGTGCCAGCAGCTTAGCTTTTGTCGAGACCCAGTACTTC
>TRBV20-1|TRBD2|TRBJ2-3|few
CSANPTSGRIHTQYF
TGCAGTGCGAACCCGACTAGCGGGAGAATACATACGCAGTATTTT
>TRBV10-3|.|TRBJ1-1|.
CAISELATATEAFF
TGTGCCATCAGTGAACTGGCGACAGCCACTGAAGCTTTCTTT
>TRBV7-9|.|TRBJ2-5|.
CASSTELGGTQYF
TGTGCCAGCAGCACCGAACTAGGGGGGACCCAGTACTTC
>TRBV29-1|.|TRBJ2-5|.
CSVGALDF
TGCAGCGTTGGAGCCCTTGACTTC
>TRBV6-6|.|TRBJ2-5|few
CASSYETQYF
TGTGCCAGCAGTTATGAGACCCAGTACTTC
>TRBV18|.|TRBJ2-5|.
CASSPLERQETQYF
TGTGCCAGCTCACCCCTCGAGAGGCAAGAGACCCAGTACTTC
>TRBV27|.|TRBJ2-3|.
CARSLVAADTQYF
TGTGCCAGAAGTTTGGTAGCAGCAGATACGCAGTATTTT
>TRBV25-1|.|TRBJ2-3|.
CASSEFGGEVDTQYF
TGTGCCAGCAGTGAGTTCGGAGGGGAAGTAGATACGCAGTATTTT
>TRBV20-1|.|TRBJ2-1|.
CSASGGADNEQFF
TGCAGTGCGTCTGGGGGCGCAGACAATGAGCAGTTCTTC
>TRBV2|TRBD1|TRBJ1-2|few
CASGRDRGGNGYTF
TGTGCCAGCGGACGGGACAGGGGAGGGAATGGCTACACCTTC
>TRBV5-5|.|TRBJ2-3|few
CASSLATGTDTQYF
TGTGCCAGCAGCTTGGCGACGGGCACAGATACGCAGTATTTT
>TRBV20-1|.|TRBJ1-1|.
CSARDQGTNTEAFF
TGCAGTGCTAGAGATCAGGGAACGAACACTGAAGCTTTCTTT
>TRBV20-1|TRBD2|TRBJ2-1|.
CSAPGLAGSSYNEQFF
TGCAGTGCTCCGGGACTAGCGGGCTCGTCCTACAATGAGCAGTTCTTC
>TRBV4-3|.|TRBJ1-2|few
CASRKVDGNYGYTF
TGCGCCAGCAGGAAGGTGGACGGTAACTATGGCTACACCTTC
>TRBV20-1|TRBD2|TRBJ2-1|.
CSALGLAAHNEQFF
TGCAGTGCTTTAGGACTAGCGGCTCACAATGAGCAGTTCTTC
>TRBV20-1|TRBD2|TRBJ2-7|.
CSARRGRGVRNEQYF
TGCAGTGCGAGGCGGGGGAGAGGCGTAAGGAACGAGCAGTACTTC